This TCR beta chain was recovered during a study of blood T cell repertoires in COVID-19. The table came from immunoSEQ multiplex PCR; TCRdb's copy has only in-frame clones and leaves some out. Of about 190,000 clones in the sample, about 88% were seen once. The CDR3 contains 17 residues. V lost 4 bases and J lost 3; bases outside the gene matches: 14. In germline, CDR1 is MDHEN, CDR2 SYDVKM. This clone was counted a single time. This clonotype was obtained from a man aged 30 to 39 with active or convalescent COVID-19. The sample taken for sequencing was peripheral blood. This chain links TRBV28 with TRBJ1-2; 7 positions agree with TRBD1. CDR3 DNA: TGTGCCAGCAGTTCCGGACAGGAAGGGTATATCCACTATGGCTACACCTTC. It specifies CASSSGQEGYIHYGYTF.